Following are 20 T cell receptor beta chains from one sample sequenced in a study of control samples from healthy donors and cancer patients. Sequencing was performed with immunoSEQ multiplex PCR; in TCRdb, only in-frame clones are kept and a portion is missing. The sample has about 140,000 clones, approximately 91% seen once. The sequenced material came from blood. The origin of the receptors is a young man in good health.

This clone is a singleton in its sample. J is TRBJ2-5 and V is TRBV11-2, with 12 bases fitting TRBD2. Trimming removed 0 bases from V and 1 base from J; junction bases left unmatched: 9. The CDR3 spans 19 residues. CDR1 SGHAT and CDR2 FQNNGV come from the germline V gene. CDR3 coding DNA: TGTGCCAGCAGCTTAGATGCGCGGACTAGCGGGGTGCGCCAAGAGACCCAGTACTTC. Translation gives CASSLDARTSGVRQETQYF.

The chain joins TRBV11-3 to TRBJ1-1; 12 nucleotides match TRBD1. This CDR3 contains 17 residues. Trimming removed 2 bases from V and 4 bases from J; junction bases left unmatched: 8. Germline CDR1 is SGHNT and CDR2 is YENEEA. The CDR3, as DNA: TGTGCCAGCAGCTTACACCCGGGACAGGGGGCGAGCACTGAAGCTTTCTTT. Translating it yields CASSLHPGQGASTEAFF.

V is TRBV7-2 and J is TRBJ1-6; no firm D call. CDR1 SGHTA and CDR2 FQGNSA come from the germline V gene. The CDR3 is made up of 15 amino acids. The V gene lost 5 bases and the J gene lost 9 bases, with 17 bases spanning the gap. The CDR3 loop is CASSLDPGRSSPLHF. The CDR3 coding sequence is TGTGCCAGCAGCCTTGACCCCGGGCGGAGTTCACCCCTCCACTTT.

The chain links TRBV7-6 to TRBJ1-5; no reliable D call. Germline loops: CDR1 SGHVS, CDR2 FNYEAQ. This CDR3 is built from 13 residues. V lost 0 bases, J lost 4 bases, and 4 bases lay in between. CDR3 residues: CASSLATNQPQHF. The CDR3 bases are TGTGCCAGCAGCTTAGCCACAAATCAGCCCCAGCATTTT.

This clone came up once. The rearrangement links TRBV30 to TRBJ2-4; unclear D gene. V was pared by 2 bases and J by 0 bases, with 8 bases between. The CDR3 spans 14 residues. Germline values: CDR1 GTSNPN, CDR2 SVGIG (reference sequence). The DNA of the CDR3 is TGTGCCTGGAGTTTGAGCCTAGCCAAAAACATTCAGTACTTC. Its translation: CAWSLSLAKNIQYF.

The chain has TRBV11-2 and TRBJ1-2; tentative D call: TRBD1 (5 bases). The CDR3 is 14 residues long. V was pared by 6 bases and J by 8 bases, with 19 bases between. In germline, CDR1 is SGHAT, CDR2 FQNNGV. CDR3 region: CASRDSGRGFGYTF. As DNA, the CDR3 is TGTGCCAGCAGAGATTCGGGACGGGGTTTCGGCTACACCTTC.

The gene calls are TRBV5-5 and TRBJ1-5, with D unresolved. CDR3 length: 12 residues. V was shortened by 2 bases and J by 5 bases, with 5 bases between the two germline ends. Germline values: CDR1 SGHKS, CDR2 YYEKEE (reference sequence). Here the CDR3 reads CASSFPDQPQHF. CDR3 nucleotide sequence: TGTGCCAGCAGCTTCCCCGATCAGCCCCAGCATTTT.

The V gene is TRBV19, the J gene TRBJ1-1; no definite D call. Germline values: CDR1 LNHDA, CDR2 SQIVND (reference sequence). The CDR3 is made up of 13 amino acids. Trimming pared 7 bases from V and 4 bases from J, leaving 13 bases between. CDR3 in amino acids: CASTKTGSTEAFF. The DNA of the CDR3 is TGTGCCAGTACGAAGACGGGCAGCACTGAAGCTTTCTTT.

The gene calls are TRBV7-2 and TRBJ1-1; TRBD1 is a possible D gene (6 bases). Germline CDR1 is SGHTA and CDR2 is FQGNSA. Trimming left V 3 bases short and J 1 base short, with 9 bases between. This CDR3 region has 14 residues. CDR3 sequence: CASSLGTRNTEAFF. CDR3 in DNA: TGTGCCAGCAGCTTGGGGACACGGAACACTGAAGCTTTCTTT.

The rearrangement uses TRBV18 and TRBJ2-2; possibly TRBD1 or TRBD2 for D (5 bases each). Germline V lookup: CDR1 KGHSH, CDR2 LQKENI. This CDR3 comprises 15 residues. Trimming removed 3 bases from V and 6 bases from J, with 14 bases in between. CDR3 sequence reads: CASSPLVRDPGELFF. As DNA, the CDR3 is TGTGCCAGCTCACCCTTAGTGAGGGACCCCGGGGAGCTGTTTTTT.

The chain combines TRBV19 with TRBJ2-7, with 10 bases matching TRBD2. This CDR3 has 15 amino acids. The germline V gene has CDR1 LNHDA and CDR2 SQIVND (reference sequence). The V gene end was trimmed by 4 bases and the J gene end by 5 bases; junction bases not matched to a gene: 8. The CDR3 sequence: CASSTTGTSAHEQYF. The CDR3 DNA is TGTGCCAGTAGTACGACCGGGACTAGCGCCCACGAGCAGTACTTC. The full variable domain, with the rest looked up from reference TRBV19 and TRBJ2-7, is DGGITQSPKYLFRKEGQNVTLSCEQNLNHDAMYWYRQDPGQGLRLIYYSQIVNDFQKGDIAEGYSVSREKKESFPLTVTSAQKNPTAFYLCASSTTGTSAHEQYFGPGTRLTVT.

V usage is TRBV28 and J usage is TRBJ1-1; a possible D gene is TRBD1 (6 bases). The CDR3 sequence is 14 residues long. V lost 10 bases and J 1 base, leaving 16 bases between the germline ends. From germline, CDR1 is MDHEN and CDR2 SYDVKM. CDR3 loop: CATWQGSRNTEAFF. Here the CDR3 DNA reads TGTGCCACGTGGCAGGGGTCACGGAACACTGAAGCTTTCTTT.

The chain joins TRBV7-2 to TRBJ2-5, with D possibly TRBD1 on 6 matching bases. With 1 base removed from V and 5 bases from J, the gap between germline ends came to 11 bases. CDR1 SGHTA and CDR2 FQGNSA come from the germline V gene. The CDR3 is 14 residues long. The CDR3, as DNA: TGTGCCAGCAGCTTAGAACAGGGAGTCGAGACCCAGTACTTC. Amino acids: CASSLEQGVETQYF.

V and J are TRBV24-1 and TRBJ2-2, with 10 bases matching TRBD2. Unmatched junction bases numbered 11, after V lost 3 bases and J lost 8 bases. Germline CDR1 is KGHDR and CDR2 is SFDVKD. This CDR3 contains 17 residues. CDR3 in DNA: TGTGCCACCAGTGATCTTTCCCCTAGCGGGAGTGGTGGGGAGCTGTTTTTT. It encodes CATSDLSPSGSGGELFF.

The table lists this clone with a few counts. CDR3 nucleotides: TGTGCCAGCAGTGAAGCGGGCACCGGGGAGCTGTTTTTT. Its protein product is CASSEAGTGELFF. This chain links TRBV2 with TRBJ2-2; D gene uncertain. Per the germline V gene, CDR1 is SNHLY and CDR2 is FYNNEI. The CDR3 runs 13 residues. V gave up 0 bases and J gave up 4 bases, with 3 bases separating them.

This chain's CDR3 is CASSIGTASANQPQHF. DNA of the CDR3: TGTGCCAGTAGTATTGGGACGGCCTCAGCAAATCAGCCCCAGCATTTT. The rearrangement uses TRBV19 and TRBJ1-5, with D maybe TRBD1 (5 bases). The CDR3 is 16 residues long. V lost 3 bases and J 4 bases, leaving 16 bases between the germline ends. Germline loops: CDR1 LNHDA, CDR2 SQIVND (reference sequence).

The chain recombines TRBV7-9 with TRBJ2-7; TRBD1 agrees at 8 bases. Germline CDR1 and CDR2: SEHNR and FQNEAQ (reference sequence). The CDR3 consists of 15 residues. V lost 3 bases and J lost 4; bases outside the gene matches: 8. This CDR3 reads CASSLGDRKAYEQYF. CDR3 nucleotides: TGTGCCAGCAGCTTGGGGGACAGGAAGGCATACGAGCAGTACTTC.

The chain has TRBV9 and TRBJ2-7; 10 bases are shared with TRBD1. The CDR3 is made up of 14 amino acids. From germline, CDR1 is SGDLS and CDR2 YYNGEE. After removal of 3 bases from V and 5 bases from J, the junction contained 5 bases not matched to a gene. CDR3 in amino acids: CASSGTGTGDEQYF. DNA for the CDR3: TGTGCCAGCAGCGGAACCGGGACAGGGGACGAGCAGTACTTC.

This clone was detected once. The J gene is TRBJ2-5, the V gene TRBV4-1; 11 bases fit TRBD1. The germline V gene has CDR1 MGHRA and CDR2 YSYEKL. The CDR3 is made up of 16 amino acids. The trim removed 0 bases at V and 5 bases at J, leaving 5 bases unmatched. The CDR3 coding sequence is TGCGCCAGCAGCCAAGATAGGACAGGGGGCTGGGAGACCCAGTACTTC. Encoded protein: CASSQDRTGGWETQYF.

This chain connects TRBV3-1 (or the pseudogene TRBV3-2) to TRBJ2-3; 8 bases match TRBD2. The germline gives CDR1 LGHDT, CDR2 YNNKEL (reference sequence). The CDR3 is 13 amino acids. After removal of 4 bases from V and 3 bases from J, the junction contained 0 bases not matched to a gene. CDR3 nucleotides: TGTGCCAGCAGCCTAGCGGGGACAGATACGCAGTATTTT. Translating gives CASSLAGTDTQYF.